This T cell receptor (beta chain) was recovered during a study of a mutant IDH1 vaccine in newly diagnosed glioma. Study-wide context: The study started vaccination 4-6 weeks after radiotherapy alone, or with temozolomide cycles. Former treatment meant radiotherapy, temozolomide, or both; the majority had gotten both.

Libraries were prepared by immunoSEQ multiplex PCR; TCRdb keeps only in-frame clonotypes and omits some of them. Among roughly 42,000 clones listed, approximately 83% were seen once. The time point: week 5, during vaccination. Every single dose of the vaccine, 300 ug of mutant IDH1 20-mer peptide, came with topical imiquimod. New astrocytomas of WHO grade 3 or 4 that were IDH1-mutant and ATRX-lost were found in the donors. V lost 6 bases to trimming and J lost 4 bases, with 19 bases between them. The V gene's germline CDR1 is SNHLY and CDR2 FYNNEI. The CDR3 is 16 residues long. Comment on this clone: What it binds is not known.

The rearrangement joins TRBV2 to TRBJ2-1; a weak D match, TRBD1 (5 bases). The receptor's source is a man between 35 and 55 years old with glioma. This specimen consisted of PBMCs, obtained from a glioma patient whose treatment included an IDH1 peptide vaccine. The CDR3 DNA follows: TGTGCCAGCAGCCCCATCCCTTTAGGGGAATACAATGAGCAGTTCTTC. It is translated as CASSPIPLGEYNEQFF. The variable domain in full, with the rest retrieved from reference TRBV2 and TRBJ2-1, is EPEVTQTPSHQVTQMGQEVILRCVPISNHLYFYWYRQILGQKVEFLVSFYNNEISEKSEIFDDQFSVERPDGSNFTLKIRSTKLEDSAMYFCASSPIPLGEYNEQFFGPGTRLTVL.